These T cell receptor beta chains were read from a single sample in a study of control samples from healthy donors and cancer patients. Sequenced by immunoSEQ multiplex PCR; TCRdb stores in-frame clones only, minus some. The table includes approximately 58,000 clones, more than 70% detected once. The sample was PBMCs. The receptor source for this set is an older woman with lung cancer. The CDR3 runs from the conserved cysteine through the conserved F or W. D genes are given only for firm matches. Part of the rows lack a size; the others show once, few, many or a class for expanded clones.

abundance,d_gene,v_gene,j_gene,CDR3nt,CDR3aa
NA,NA,TRBV7-3,TRBJ2-7,TGTGCCAGCAGCCCGTCGCAGGCGGTCTCCTACGAGCAGTACTTC,CASSPSQAVSYEQYF
NA,NA,TRBV6-2/TRBV6-3,TRBJ2-2,TGTGCCAGCAGTTGGGTCTGGACCGGGGAGCTGTTTTTT,CASSWVWTGELFF
NA,NA,TRBV7-2,TRBJ1-1,TGTGCCAGCAGTTTCTCCGGGACAAACACTGAAGCTTTCTTT,CASSFSGTNTEAFF
NA,NA,TRBV30,TRBJ1-5,TGTGCCTGGAGTGGGGGACTGGAACAGCCCCAGCATTTT,CAWSGGLEQPQHF
NA,TRBD2,TRBV11-2,TRBJ2-2,TGTGCCAGCAGCGTACCGGGACTAGTGGCCGGGGAGCTGTTTTTT,CASSVPGLVAGELFF
NA,NA,TRBV6-5,TRBJ2-7,TGTGCCAGCAGAACGCCTTTGTTCTCCTACGAGCAGTACTTC,CASRTPLFSYEQYF
once,NA,TRBV5-1,TRBJ1-1,TGCGCCAGCACAGATTCGGGTGACACTGAAGCTTTCTTT,CASTDSGDTEAFF
NA,TRBD1,TRBV3-1/TRBV3-2,TRBJ1-2,TGTGCCAGCAGCCCTACTCTTGGGCAACCAGGGGGCGTCTATGGCTACACCTTC,CASSPTLGQPGGVYGYTF
NA,NA,TRBV20-1,TRBJ2-5,TGCAGTGCTGCCCCCGGTGAGACCCAGTACTTC,CSAAPGETQYF
NA,NA,TRBV12-3/TRBV12-4,TRBJ2-3,TGTGCCAGCAGTTTAGGAACGGATACGCAGTATTTT,CASSLGTDTQYF
once,TRBD1,TRBV2,TRBJ2-7,TGTGCCAGCAGGGGGGACAGCGGCGAGCAGTACTTC,CASRGDSGEQYF
NA,NA,TRBV6-2/TRBV6-3,TRBJ1-1,TGTGCCAGCAGTTACCCCGGGACATTATTGCCTTTCTTT,CASSYPGTLLPFF
NA,NA,TRBV2,TRBJ1-3,TGTGCCAGCAATGAGTTCCCCACCGTTGGAAACACCATATATTTT,CASNEFPTVGNTIYF
NA,NA,TRBV5-1,TRBJ2-3,TGCGCCAGCAGCTTTTCCCGGGACGGAAACACAGATACGCAGTATTTT,CASSFSRDGNTDTQYF
NA,TRBD2,TRBV2,TRBJ2-2,TGTGCCAGTTCGCCCGGGGCGGGAGGGCCCATCGGGGAGCTGTTTTTT,CASSPGAGGPIGELFF
NA,NA,TRBV5-4,TRBJ1-6,TGTGCCAGCAGCTTGGCTAGTGACATCTATTCACCCCTCCACTTT,CASSLASDIYSPLHF
NA,NA,TRBV7-3,TRBJ2-2,TGTGCCAGCAGCGATACAAGGACGAACACCGGGGAGCTGTTTTTT,CASSDTRTNTGELFF
NA,NA,TRBV7-3,TRBJ2-5,TGTGCCAGCAGCCCAACAGGGAGGGAGACCCAGTACTTC,CASSPTGRETQYF
NA,NA,TRBV19,TRBJ2-2,TGTGCCAGTAGTATCGGGCAGGGCACTAACACCGGGGAGCTGTTTTTT,CASSIGQGTNTGELFF
NA,NA,TRBV24-1,TRBJ1-5,TGTGCCACCAGTGATTTGTTGCTTCAGCCCCAGCATTTT,CATSDLLLQPQHF
NA,NA,TRBV2,TRBJ2-5,TGTGCCAGCAGGTTGGAGGAGGGGCAGGGGACCCAGTACTTC,CASRLEEGQGTQYF
NA,NA,TRBV7-9,TRBJ2-5,TGTGCCAGCAGCCGTCAGGGGTGGCGAGAGACCCAGTACTTC,CASSRQGWRETQYF
NA,NA,TRBV7-2,TRBJ2-2,TGTGCCAGCAGCTTACCTTTTACCGGGGAGCTGTTTTTT,CASSLPFTGELFF
few,NA,TRBV7-8,TRBJ2-2,TGTGCCAGCAGCCCGTCTTATATGGGGGAGCTGTTTTTT,CASSPSYMGELFF
medium-sized,TRBD1,TRBV7-8,TRBJ2-7,TGTGCCAGCAGAGCCGGGACAGGAACCTACGAGCAGTACTTC,CASRAGTGTYEQYF
NA,NA,TRBV28,TRBJ1-2,TGTGCCAGCAGTTTACCGGCAGGGATTAACTATGGCTACACCTTC,CASSLPAGINYGYTF
few,TRBD2,TRBV11-2,TRBJ2-1,TGTGCCAGCAGCCCTATAGCGGGCCCCTACAATGAGCAGTTCTTC,CASSPIAGPYNEQFF
once,TRBD1,TRBV5-1,TRBJ2-3,TGCGCCAGCAGCTTGGCCGGGACAGGACCCACAGATACGCAGTATTTT,CASSLAGTGPTDTQYF
NA,NA,TRBV7-6,TRBJ2-1,TGTGCCAGCAGCTTAGACAGGAGTTACAATGAGCAGTTCTTC,CASSLDRSYNEQFF
NA,TRBD1,TRBV5-1,TRBJ1-5,TGCGCCAGCAGCTTGGGACAGGGGGATCAGCCCCAGCATTTT,CASSLGQGDQPQHF
once,NA,TRBV6-5,TRBJ1-2,TGTGCCAGCAGTTACTTAGGCTACACCTTC,CASSYLGYTF
NA,NA,TRBV18,TRBJ2-1,TGTGCCAGCTCACCTCGGAGGGCCACGGATGAGCAGTTCTTC,CASSPRRATDEQFF
NA,NA,TRBV7-8,TRBJ1-5,TGTGCCAGCAGCTTTGCCGGGACACAGCCGGGATATAGCAATCAGCCCCAGCATTTT,CASSFAGTQPGYSNQPQHF
few,NA,TRBV5-1,TRBJ1-1,TGCGCCAGCAGCTTACAACTGAACACTGAAGCTTTCTTT,CASSLQLNTEAFF
NA,NA,TRBV7-3,TRBJ1-1,TGTGCCAGCAGCCCCTCGGGTGGGTCGGGGGCTGAAGCTTTCTTT,CASSPSGGSGAEAFF
NA,NA,TRBV7-8,TRBJ2-5,TGTGCCAGCAGCTTAGGAGGGCAAATGAGGACCCAGTACTTC,CASSLGGQMRTQYF
NA,TRBD1,TRBV6-6,TRBJ1-1,TGTGCCAGCAGGTCCGGGACAGCTAACACTGAAGCTTTCTTT,CASRSGTANTEAFF
NA,TRBD1,TRBV3-1/TRBV3-2,TRBJ1-3,TGTGCCAGCAGCCGTTGGGACAGCAGGTCTGGAAACACCATATATTTT,CASSRWDSRSGNTIYF
NA,NA,TRBV11-2,TRBJ2-1,TGTGCCAGCAGCTTAGCAAGGACTCCTTACAATGAGCAGTTCTTC,CASSLARTPYNEQFF
NA,NA,TRBV4-2,TRBJ2-5,TGTGCCAGCAGTCTTGACAGGGAGGGTGAGACCCAGTACTTC,CASSLDREGETQYF
NA,NA,TRBV18,TRBJ2-1,TGTGCCAGCTCACCCCCCGGACCCAGGAGTACCAATGAGCAGTTCTTC,CASSPPGPRSTNEQFF
NA,NA,TRBV5-1,TRBJ2-3,TGCGCCAGCAGCACGAACCCAGCGGGACAAGATACGCAGTATTTT,CASSTNPAGQDTQYF
NA,NA,TRBV5-1,TRBJ1-1,TGCGCCAGCAGCCTGATGGACATGAACACTGAAGCTTTCTTT,CASSLMDMNTEAFF
NA,NA,TRBV19,TRBJ1-2,TGTGCCAGTAGACCCATTACAGCTAACTATGGCTACACCTTC,CASRPITANYGYTF
few,NA,TRBV19,TRBJ2-4,TGTGCCAGTAGTCCCGGGCCCCACCGGGACATTCAGTACTTC,CASSPGPHRDIQYF
NA,NA,TRBV5-4,TRBJ2-5,TGTGCCAGCAGCACCTTTGTGGGGTACGGCCAAGAGACCCAGTACTTC,CASSTFVGYGQETQYF
NA,NA,TRBV18,TRBJ1-4,TGTGCCAGCTCACCACGAGACCATACTGCAACTAATGAAAAACTGTTTTTT,CASSPRDHTATNEKLFF
NA,TRBD1,TRBV10-2,TRBJ1-3,TGCGCCAGCAGTGTGACAGGGGTGTTCGGAAACACCATATATTTT,CASSVTGVFGNTIYF
NA,NA,TRBV2,TRBJ1-1,TGTGCCAGCAGACCCAACGAATTAAACACTGAAGCTTTCTTT,CASRPNELNTEAFF
NA,NA,TRBV24-1,TRBJ2-7,TGTGCCACCAGTGATGCCGACACCTACGAGCAGTACTTC,CATSDADTYEQYF
NA,TRBD2,TRBV28,TRBJ2-4,TGTGCCAGCGGCCACATCGCGGGAGGGCGGGCCAAAAACATTCAGTACTTC,CASGHIAGGRAKNIQYF
NA,NA,TRBV5-1,TRBJ1-1,TGCGCCAGCAGCCCCCAAATAATTGGCGAAGCTTTCTTT,CASSPQIIGEAFF
once,NA,TRBV10-3,TRBJ1-2,TGTGCCATCAGTGAGAAGACAGCCCGCGTAACCCACTATGGCTACACCTTC,CAISEKTARVTHYGYTF
NA,NA,TRBV5-1,TRBJ1-5,TGCGCCAGCAGCGGGGGGAGGCCCCAGCATTTT,CASSGGRPQHF
NA,NA,TRBV5-1,TRBJ2-2,TGCGCCAGCAGCTTGGAAACAACGAACACCGGGGAGCTGTTTTTT,CASSLETTNTGELFF
NA,NA,TRBV5-4,TRBJ1-2,TGTGCCAGCAGCTTGGGGGGCAACTATGGCTACACCTTC,CASSLGGNYGYTF
NA,NA,TRBV10-1,TRBJ2-2,TGCGCCAGCAGTCTGACAGGCACCGGGGAGCTGTTTTTT,CASSLTGTGELFF